This T cell receptor (beta chain) appears in the sequencing data of a study of blood T cell repertoires in COVID-19. Overall study context: Spain, Italy and the United States supplied samples that represented acute and convalescent COVID-19.

Authors' methods: Reference gene primer amplification gave nucleated cell count estimates. Generated by immunoSEQ multiplex PCR, the TCRdb table keeps only in-frame clones and is missing some. That table gives V, J and clone size, and the DNA gave D and trimming. This table holds 60,000 to 85,000 clones, over 85% found once. Germline CDR1 is MDHEN and CDR2 is SYDVKM. CDR3 length equals 16 residues. Trimming removed 7 bases at V and 5 bases at J, with 24 bases between. The TCR originated in a man aged 50 to 59 with acute or convalescent COVID-19. V and J are TRBV28 and TRBJ2-7, with D perhaps matching TRBD2 (5 bases). The sample comprised peripheral blood. The CDR3 DNA follows: TGTGCCAGCAATAACCGTCGGACTCGCGGGCCCCACGAGCAGTACTTC. It is translated as CASNNRRTRGPHEQYF.